This TCR beta chain was recorded in a study of T cell responses to AZD1222 COVID-19 vaccine. Investigators merged groups given second doses at roughly 4 or roughly 12 weeks. V lost 3 bases, J lost 4 bases, and 6 bases lay in between. This CDR3 comprises 12 residues. Generated by immunoSEQ multiplex PCR, the TCRdb table keeps only in-frame clones and is missing some. The table includes about 84,000 clones, approximately 83% detected once. On this clone: Its target is unknown. Other DNA sequences within the sample encode an identical CDR3.

Study-level findings and limits: Once two AZD1222 doses were given, Spike-specific TCR breadth and depth went up. At baseline, seropositivity was found in only a handful of AZD1222 recipients.

This TCR came from an adult who received the AZD1222 COVID-19 vaccine. The sample consisted of peripheral blood, taken 28 days after the second AZD1222 dose. The V gene is TRBV12-3 or TRBV12-4, the J gene TRBJ1-2; no definite D call. CDR3 bases: TGTGCCAGCAGTTTCGGTGCCTATGGCTACACCTTC. Its protein product is CASSFGAYGYTF.